Following are 28 T cell receptor beta chains from one sample sequenced in a study of cytomegalovirus exposure and HLA in healthy donors. Measured with immunoSEQ multiplex PCR; TCRdb has only the in-frame clones, and not every one. The table shows some 120,000 clones, with over 85% occurring only once. Material for sequencing was PBMCs. These receptors were taken from a man aged 30 to 45 in good health and CMV-seronegative.

The V gene is TRBV29-1, the J gene TRBJ2-1, with 8 bases lining up with TRBD1. CDR3 size: 13 residues. CDR1 is SQVTM, CDR2 ANQGSEA, per germline. V shed 7 bases and J 7 bases; nucleotides not matched to a gene: 9. The CDR3 coding sequence is TGCAGCGCCGGACAGGGCCTCAGGAATGAGCAGTTCTTC. Encoded protein: CSAGQGLRNEQFF.

The rearrangement uses TRBV7-9 and TRBJ2-7; 7 bases map to TRBD1. The V gene's germline CDR1 is SEHNR and CDR2 FQNEAQ (reference sequence). The CDR3 has 15 amino acids. The ends lost 1 base at V and 3 bases at J; junction bases unmatched: 6. This chain's CDR3 is CASSLGKGASYEQYF. CDR3 coding DNA: TGTGCCAGCAGCTTAGGAAAGGGGGCGAGCTACGAGCAGTACTTC.

This sequence joins TRBV6-5 and TRBJ1-1; no reliable D call. Germline V gene data show CDR1 as MNHEY and CDR2 as SVGAGI. The germline V and J ends were trimmed by 8 bases and 0 bases, with 13 bases remaining between them. CDR3 size: 14 residues. The CDR3 DNA is TGTGCCAGCGGAGAAGGAGGCCTGAACACTGAAGCTTTCTTT. The encoded protein is CASGEGGLNTEAFF.

This rearrangement joins TRBV29-1 to TRBJ2-5; D might be TRBD2 (6 bases). The CDR3 is 13 amino acids. V was clipped by 6 bases and J by 3 bases, with 14 bases between them. Germline V gene data show CDR1 as SQVTM and CDR2 as ANQGSEA. CDR3 sequence (DNA): TGCAGCGTATGGGAGGACGTGAAAGAGACCCAGTACTTC. Its protein is CSVWEDVKETQYF.

This clone is a singleton in its sample. This sequence joins TRBV6-4 and TRBJ1-6; D possibly corresponds to TRBD1 (5 bases). The CDR3 loop spans 14 amino acids. V shed 11 bases and J shed 4 bases, with 15 bases lying between them. In germline, CDR1 is MRHNA, CDR2 SNTAGT. The CDR3 loop is CASREDNYNSPLHF. CDR3 nucleotides: TGTGCCTCCAGGGAGGACAATTATAATTCACCCCTCCACTTT.

The gene calls are TRBV7-2 and TRBJ2-7, with D perhaps TRBD1 (6 bases). Per germline, CDR1 SGHTA and CDR2 FQGNSA. The length of the CDR3 is 14 residues. The germline V and J ends were trimmed by 1 base and 1 base, with 8 bases remaining between them. This CDR3 is CASSLGRGSYEQYF. CDR3 in DNA: TGTGCCAGCAGCTTAGGCAGGGGATCCTACGAGCAGTACTTC.

The V call is TRBV7-7, the J call TRBJ2-1; the D gene is possibly TRBD1 (6 bases). The CDR3 runs to 16 residues. Trimming took 5 bases from V and 7 from J, leaving 21 bases between them. CDR1 and CDR2 from the germline V gene are SSHAT and FNYEAQ (reference sequence). CDR3 sequence: CASSIGPAAQGNEQFF. DNA for the CDR3: TGTGCCAGCAGCATTGGTCCCGCAGCCCAGGGGAATGAGCAGTTCTTC.

The chain has TRBV7-9 and TRBJ2-1, with 10 bases lining up with TRBD2. Trimming took 1 base from V and 6 from J; bases not matched to a gene: 3. CDR3 length: 15 residues. Germline CDR1 is SEHNR and CDR2 is FQNEAQ (reference sequence). CDR3 in amino acids: CASSLEAGGPNEQFF. The CDR3, as DNA: TGTGCCAGCAGCTTAGAAGCGGGGGGGCCCAATGAGCAGTTCTTC.

This clone was detected a few times. The chain joins TRBV5-8 to TRBJ2-3; TRBD2 aligns across 9 bases. The CDR3 sequence is 15 residues long. Looked up from germline, CDR1 is SGHTS and CDR2 is YDEGEE. V gave up 0 bases and J gave up 5 bases; unmatched junction bases: 4. CDR3 amino acids: CASSLGLAARDTQYF. In nucleotides, the CDR3 is TGTGCCAGCAGCTTGGGACTAGCGGCCAGAGATACGCAGTATTTT.

The V gene is TRBV7-2, the J gene TRBJ2-5; D is possibly TRBD1 (6 bases). Trimming left V 5 bases short and J 3 bases short, with 22 bases between. The germline CDR1 and CDR2 sequences are SGHTA and FQGNSA. The CDR3 totals 17 residues. The CDR3 DNA reads TGTGCCAGCAGCCGAAGGGGACAATCTAATGGGAAAGAGACCCAGTACTTC. Protein: CASSRRGQSNGKETQYF.

The chain has TRBV4-3 and TRBJ1-1; tentative D call: TRBD1 (5 bases). This CDR3 region has 14 residues. Germline CDR1 LGHNA, CDR2 YSLEER. Between the trimmed V and J ends, which lost 0 bases and 6 bases, there was a span of 11 bases. The CDR3 nucleotides read TGCGCCAGCAGCCAAGAAGCAGGGAGGTCTGAAGCTTTCTTT. Translating it yields CASSQEAGRSEAFF.

The chain is built from TRBV9 and TRBJ2-7; TRBD2 might be the D (6 bases). V shed 3 bases and J shed 6 bases, with 10 bases lying between them. The CDR3 totals 12 residues. In germline, CDR1 is SGDLS, CDR2 YYNGEE. The CDR3 nucleotides read TGTGCCAGCAGCGGGCGGGGCTCCGAGCAGTACTTC. It is translated as CASSGRGSEQYF.

The rearrangement uses TRBV7-2 and TRBJ2-7; D ambiguous. The CDR3 spans 13 residues. The germline CDR1 and CDR2 sequences are SGHTA and FQGNSA. V was pared by 5 bases and J by 1 base, with 9 bases between. The CDR3 loop is CASSPDISYEQYF. CDR3 sequence (DNA): TGTGCCAGCAGCCCCGACATATCCTACGAGCAGTACTTC.

V usage is TRBV4-1 and J usage is TRBJ2-4, with a weak D call TRBD2 (7 bases). The CDR3 runs 14 residues. Between the trimmed V and J ends, which lost 4 bases and 9 bases, there was a span of 16 bases. From germline, CDR1 is MGHRA and CDR2 YSYEKL. The CDR3 DNA sequence: TGCGCCAGCAGCCCCGGGGGGCTGGGAGCCATTCAGTACTTC. It encodes CASSPGGLGAIQYF.

This chain links TRBV2 with TRBJ2-2; possibly TRBD2 for D (5 bases). The length of the CDR3 is 13 residues. Trimming left V 8 bases short and J 0 bases short, with 7 bases between. Germline CDR1 reads SNHLY; CDR2 reads FYNNEI. The CDR3 is CASEGPNTGELFF. As DNA, the CDR3 is TGTGCCAGCGAGGGCCCGAACACCGGGGAGCTGTTTTTT.

V is TRBV5-1 and J is TRBJ1-3, with 7 positions matching TRBD1. Germline-derived CDR1 and CDR2 are SGHRS and YFSETQ. The CDR3 spans 14 residues. V gave up 2 bases and J gave up 4 bases; unmatched junction bases: 3. The CDR3 DNA is TGCGCCAGCAGCTTTGGGACAGTGGGAAACACCATATATTTT. Its protein is CASSFGTVGNTIYF.

The J gene is TRBJ2-1, the V gene TRBV25-1; TRBD1 might be the D (5 bases). The CDR3 contains 12 residues. In germline, CDR1 is MGHDK, CDR2 SYGVNS. V lost 3 bases, J lost 8 bases, and 8 bases lay in between. In DNA form, the CDR3 reads TGTGCCAGCAGTGACCAGGGCGATGAGCAGTTCTTC. As protein: CASSDQGDEQFF.

The chain combines TRBV5-1 with TRBJ1-3; D not certain. Germline loops: CDR1 SGHRS, CDR2 YFSETQ. The V and J ends lost 0 bases and 0 bases respectively, with 7 bases between them. The CDR3 is made up of 15 amino acids. The CDR3 region has the DNA TGCGCCAGCAGCTTGGGACATTTCTCTGGAAACACCATATATTTT. Translated, it gives CASSLGHFSGNTIYF.

V usage is TRBV9 and J usage is TRBJ2-1; maybe TRBD2 (6 bases). V was pared by 4 bases and J by 12 bases, with 14 bases between. The CDR3 is made up of 12 amino acids. The V gene's germline CDR1 is SGDLS and CDR2 YYNGEE. The CDR3 is CASSFLTGVQFF. In DNA form, the CDR3 reads TGTGCCAGCAGCTTTCTTACGGGGGTGCAGTTCTTC.

This chain links TRBV9 with TRBJ2-1, with TRBD2 matching over 10 bases. The V segment lost 2 bases and the J segment 0 bases; nucleotides outside the gene matches: 2. Looked up from germline, CDR1 is SGDLS and CDR2 is YYNGEE. The CDR3 has 16 amino acids. The chain's CDR3 is CASSVSGGNSYNEQFF. CDR3 nucleotide sequence: TGTGCCAGCAGCGTTAGCGGGGGGAACTCCTACAATGAGCAGTTCTTC.

The J gene is TRBJ1-1, the V gene TRBV6-5, with 7 bases lining up with TRBD1. The CDR3 has 14 residues. V shed 6 bases, J shed 0 bases, and the junction held 4 bases outside the gene matches. CDR1 and CDR2 (germline): MNHEY, SVGAGI. The chain's CDR3 is CASRLTGMNTEAFF. The CDR3 coding sequence is TGTGCCAGCAGGCTGACAGGGATGAACACTGAAGCTTTCTTT.

J is TRBJ1-6 and V is TRBV6-6, with TRBD1 as a possible D gene (6 bases). The CDR3 contains 14 residues. CDR1 MNHNY and CDR2 SVGAGI come from the germline V gene (reference sequence). Deletions cut 6 bases from V and 10 bases from J, with 16 bases between. CDR3 coding DNA: TGTGCCAGCAGCGCCAGACAGGTGTGGTCACCCCTCCACTTT. Its protein is CASSARQVWSPLHF.

This clone came up once. The chain carries TRBV10-3 and TRBJ2-3, with 8 bases that match TRBD2. The CDR3 spans 19 residues. Germline V gives CDR1 ENHRY, CDR2 SYGVKD. J lost 0 bases, V lost 3 bases, and 14 bases had no gene match. The CDR3 is CAISETVAPSGPSTDTQYF. Written as DNA, the CDR3 is TGTGCCATCAGTGAAACCGTTGCTCCTAGCGGGCCTAGCACAGATACGCAGTATTTT.

The chain joins TRBV5-1 to TRBJ1-1; 12 positions match TRBD1. The CDR3 is made up of 16 amino acids. Germline CDR1 SGHRS, CDR2 YFSETQ. V lost 3 bases, J lost 5 bases, and 8 bases stayed unmatched. The CDR3 reads CASSYGTGGVRTEAFF. The CDR3, as DNA: TGCGCCAGCAGCTACGGGACAGGGGGCGTTAGGACTGAAGCTTTCTTT.

J is TRBJ2-2 and V is TRBV28; D is unclear. The CDR3 consists of 12 residues. CDR1 MDHEN and CDR2 SYDVKM come from the germline V gene. Trimming took 5 bases from V and 7 from J, leaving 8 bases between them. As DNA, the CDR3 is TGTGCCAGCAGTCTCTCGTACGGGGAGCTGTTTTTT. Protein: CASSLSYGELFF.

The rearrangement joins TRBV4-1 to TRBJ1-2, with 10 bases fitting TRBD1. The CDR3 totals 13 residues. The junction had 2 bases not matched to a gene; V was cut back by 4 bases and J by 6 bases. Germline CDR1 MGHRA, CDR2 YSYEKL. DNA for the CDR3: TGCGCCAGCAGCCGACAGGGGGCGAATGGCTACACCTTC. Translating gives CASSRQGANGYTF.

This chain connects TRBV27 to TRBJ2-3; possible D gene TRBD2, 5 bases. Germline CDR1 reads MNHEY; CDR2 reads SMNVEV (reference sequence). Trimming took off 6 bases at V and 1 base at J, with 14 bases between the two ends. This CDR3 has 15 amino acids. In nucleotides, the CDR3 is TGTGCCAGCAGCAGATCCATACTAGGCACAGATACGCAGTATTTT. Translating gives CASSRSILGTDTQYF.

The chain carries TRBV5-1 and TRBJ1-1; TRBD1 agrees at 11 bases. With 0 bases clipped from V and 8 bases from J, the junction kept 9 bases outside the gene matches. CDR3 length equals 16 residues. Germline V gene data show CDR1 as SGHRS and CDR2 as YFSETQ. The CDR3 nucleotides are TGCGCCAGCAGCTTGGCAGGACAGGGGGCGACGTGGGAAGCTTTCTTT. Translated, it gives CASSLAGQGATWEAFF.